The T cell receptor (beta chain) described here comes from a study of cytomegalovirus exposure and HLA in healthy donors. Overall study results and limits: As a later analysis showed, a missense DCLRE1C variant was linked to trimming of TCR beta V- and J-genes. Rare sequences made up most TCRs, while some public TCRs were found in many donors. Cytomegalovirus association was assigned to approximately 180 TCR beta chains.

Worth noting for this clone: No antigen is known for it.

PCR used 60 Vbeta primers and 13 Jbeta primers. Data came from immunoSEQ multiplex PCR; TCRdb stores just in-frame clones and leaves some out. The data contain tens of thousands of clones, about two thirds of them singletons. This CDR3 has 17 residues. Germline V gene sequence: CDR1 LGHNA, CDR2 YNFKEQ. V lost 5 bases and J lost 0, with 18 bases in between. V gene TRBV4-2 combines with J gene TRBJ2-3; possibly TRBD2 for D (6 bases). Sequencing used PBMCs. The clonotype was recovered from a man in his 60s in good health and CMV-seronegative. Written as DNA, the CDR3 is TGTGCCAGCAGCGCGACTAGTGGGGCCTCTAGCACAGATACGCAGTATTTT. Protein product: CASSATSGASSTDTQYF.